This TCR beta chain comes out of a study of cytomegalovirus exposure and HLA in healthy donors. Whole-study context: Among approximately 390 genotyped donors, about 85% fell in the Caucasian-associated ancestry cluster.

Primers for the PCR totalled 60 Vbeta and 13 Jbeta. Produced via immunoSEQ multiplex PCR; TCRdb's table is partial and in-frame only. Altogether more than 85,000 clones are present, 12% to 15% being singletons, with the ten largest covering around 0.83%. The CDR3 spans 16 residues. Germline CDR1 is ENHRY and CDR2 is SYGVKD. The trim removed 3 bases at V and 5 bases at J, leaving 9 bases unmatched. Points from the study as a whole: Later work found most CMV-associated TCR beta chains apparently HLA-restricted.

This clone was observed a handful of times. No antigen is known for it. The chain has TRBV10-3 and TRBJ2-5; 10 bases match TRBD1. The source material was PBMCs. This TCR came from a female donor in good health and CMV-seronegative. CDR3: CAISDAGTGDFETQYF. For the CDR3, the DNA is TGTGCCATCAGTGATGCCGGGACAGGGGATTTTGAGACCCAGTACTTC.